The 9 T cell receptor beta chains given below trace back to one sample, sequenced in a study of vaccination and CD4 T cells after COVID-19. The treatment denotes: roughly ten-day PBMC culture with coronavirus spike peptide pools or control peptides (ViraFEST assay). Their antigens are not known. Scientists ran DNA taken from cultured CD4+ T cells through the Oncomine TCR Beta short-read assay for sequencing. MiXCR, applied by TCRdb to the PCR reads, yields one record per CDR3 protein. The table shows more than 15,000 distinct CDR3 sequences, with roughly 47% occurring only once. Here the sequenced sample was CD4+ T cells from blood, cultured in vitro, taken before SARS-CoV-2 vaccination. The receptor source for this set is a human donor who had recovered from COVID-19.

The chain employs TRBV7-2 and TRBJ2-7; D is unclear. In germline, CDR1 is SGHTA, CDR2 FQGNSA. The CDR3 runs to 14 residues. Trimming removed 5 bases from V and 0 bases from J, with 11 bases in between. The CDR3 DNA reads as TGTGCCAGCAGCCCTGAGCCCCTCTCCTACGAGCAGTACTTC. Translation: CASSPEPLSYEQYF. The full variable domain, with the rest looked up from reference TRBV7-2 and TRBJ2-7, is GAGVSQSPSNKVTEKGKDVELRCDPISGHTALYWYRQSLGQGLEFLIYFQGNSAPDKSGLPSDRFSAERTGGSVSTLTIQRTQQEDSAVYLCASSPEPLSYEQYFGPGTRLTVT.

This clonotype turned up a few times. This chain uses TRBV4-3 with TRBJ2-6, with unresolved D. The CDR3 runs to 18 residues. V lost 4 bases and J lost 0, with 16 bases in between. Germline lookup yields CDR1 LGHNA and CDR2 YSLEER. CDR3 in DNA: TGCGCCAGCAGCCCCAACGGGCCGGTTGTCTCTGGGGCCAACGTCCTGACTTTC. It yields the protein CASSPNGPVVSGANVLTF.

This clonotype has just a few counts. The chain employs TRBV15 and TRBJ1-1; D is perhaps TRBD1 (5 bases). V gave up 0 bases and J gave up 0 bases, with 14 bases separating them. Germline CDR1 reads LNHNV; CDR2 reads YYDKDF (reference sequence). This CDR3 has 17 residues. The CDR3 nucleotides are TGTGCCACCAGCAGAGATTCGGGGGAAAGGGTGAACACTGAAGCTTTCTTT. Amino acid sequence: CATSRDSGERVNTEAFF.

V is TRBV20-1 and J is TRBJ2-4; D unresolved. Trimming left V 5 bases short and J 0 bases short, with 8 bases between. In germline, CDR1 is DFQATT, CDR2 SNEGSKA (reference sequence). This CDR3 is 13 amino acids long. CDR3 DNA: TGCAGTGCTGCGGCAGTAGCCAAAAACATTCAGTACTTC. This sequence encodes CSAAAVAKNIQYF.

The J gene is TRBJ2-1, the V gene TRBV12-3 or TRBV12-4; TRBD2 matches at 12 bases. J gave up 8 bases and V 6 bases, and 8 bases lay outside the gene matches. The CDR3 sequence is 15 residues long. CDR3 DNA sequence: TGTGCCAGCAGCCCCGGTGGACTAGCGGGATATGAGCAGTTCTTC. This encodes CASSPGGLAGYEQFF.

J is TRBJ1-2 and V is TRBV7-3, with D maybe TRBD1 (6 bases). The CDR3 contains 16 residues. CDR1 SGHTA and CDR2 FQGTGA come from the germline V gene. The germline V and J ends were trimmed by 4 bases and 4 bases, with 19 bases remaining between them. This chain's CDR3 is CASSSTPGGQPYGYTF. CDR3 DNA: TGTGCCAGCAGCTCTACACCCGGAGGACAGCCCTATGGCTACACCTTC. The variable domain in full, with the rest retrieved from reference TRBV7-3 and TRBJ1-2, is GAGVSQTPSNKVTEKGKYVELRCDPISGHTALYWYRQSLGQGPEFLIYFQGTGAADDSGLPNDRFFAVRPEGSVSTLKIQRTERGDSAVYLCASSSTPGGQPYGYTFGSGTRLTVV.

The J gene is TRBJ2-7, the V gene TRBV20-1, with D possibly matching TRBD2 (6 bases). Germline CDR1 is DFQATT and CDR2 is SNEGSKA (reference sequence). CDR3 length equals 14 residues. Trimming removed 6 bases from V and 0 bases from J, with 15 bases in between. In DNA, the CDR3 is TGCAGTGCAACGGGACTTACGATCTCCTACGAGCAGTACTTC. This codes for CSATGLTISYEQYF.

This clonotype was counted between two and nine times. The chain joins TRBV6-1 to TRBJ2-5; TRBD2 might be the D (6 bases). The CDR3 is 13 residues long. The V gene's germline CDR1 is MNHNS and CDR2 SASEGT. Trimming shortened V by 8 bases and J by 2 bases, and 12 bases separated the two germline ends. The DNA of the CDR3 is TGTGCCAGCGCCCCCAGCGGGCAAGAGACCCAGTACTTC. Translating it yields CASAPSGQETQYF.

This chain's CDR3 is CASSILAGRTGELFF. The CDR3 DNA reads as TGTGCCAGCAGTATTCTAGCGGGCAGGACCGGGGAGCTGTTTTTT. The chain recombines TRBV2 with TRBJ2-2; 8 bases are shared with TRBD2. Trimming took 5 bases from V and 5 from J; bases not matched to a gene: 7. CDR1 and CDR2 (germline): SNHLY, FYNNEI. This CDR3 has 15 residues.